The 24 T cell receptor beta chains below were found in one sample sequenced in a study of vaccination and CD4 T cells after COVID-19. The antigens of these receptors remain unknown. The treatment was: 10-day PBMC culture with coronavirus spike peptide pools or control peptides (ViraFEST assay). The assay that was used to sequence DNA from cultured CD4+ T cells was the Oncomine TCR Beta short-read assay. One entry per CDR3 protein, called by TCRdb with MiXCR from the PCR reads. The repertoire includes about 20,000 distinct CDR3 sequences, 58% of them detected once, and 6.6% sits in the top ten. The specimen comprised CD4+ T cells from blood, cultured in vitro, sampled before SARS-CoV-2 vaccination. Source of these receptors: a human donor who had recovered from COVID-19.

The genes are TRBV6-1 and TRBJ2-2; D uncertain. Per the germline V gene, CDR1 is MNHNS and CDR2 is SASEGT. The CDR3 length is 18 residues. Trimming took off 6 bases at V and 3 bases at J, with 23 bases between the two ends. The CDR3 reads CASSGPNIDPPHTGELFF. The CDR3 DNA sequence: TGTGCCAGCAGCGGGCCTAACATAGACCCTCCACACACCGGGGAGCTGTTTTTT.

This clonotype has a handful of counts. The rearrangement links TRBV20-1 to TRBJ2-1; 10 nucleotides line up with TRBD1. The trim removed 2 bases at V and 5 bases at J, leaving 15 bases unmatched. Germline V lookup: CDR1 DFQATT, CDR2 SNEGSKA (reference sequence). The CDR3 extends over 18 amino acids. This CDR3 reads CSARPPSGQGVKDNEQFF. Here the CDR3 DNA reads TGCAGTGCTAGACCCCCTAGCGGACAGGGGGTTAAGGACAATGAGCAGTTCTTC.

There are a few counts of this clonotype. This rearrangement joins TRBV11-2 to TRBJ1-1, with D uncertain. CDR1 is SGHAT, CDR2 FQNNGV, per germline. The length of the CDR3 is 13 residues. V was shortened by 4 bases and J by 1 base, with 7 bases between the two germline ends. The CDR3 DNA follows: TGTGCCAGCAGCTCTCACAGGAACACTGAAGCTTTCTTT. Residues: CASSSHRNTEAFF.

V gene TRBV20-1 combines with J gene TRBJ1-5; 7 bases fit TRBD1. CDR1 is DFQATT, CDR2 SNEGSKA, per germline (reference sequence). With V trimmed by 6 bases and J by 11 bases, 19 bases remained unmatched. The CDR3 runs 15 residues. CDR3 sequence reads: CSAQISGTEAGTQHF. In DNA form, the CDR3 reads TGCAGTGCGCAAATATCCGGGACAGAGGCAGGGACCCAGCATTTT.

The chain uses TRBV28 and TRBJ2-7; 8 nucleotides agree with TRBD1. Losses at the gene ends were 3 bases for V and 4 bases for J; bases not matched to a gene: 17. Per the germline V gene, CDR1 is MDHEN and CDR2 is SYDVKM. This CDR3 spans 18 amino acids. CDR3 bases: TGTGCCAGCAGTTTCCCATCGGGCCCCGGGACAGGACGTTACGAGCAGTACTTC. Its translation is CASSFPSGPGTGRYEQYF.

In nucleotides, the CDR3 is TGTGCCAGCAGTTATAAGGTAGAGGGCAATCAGCCCCAGCATTTT. Translated, it gives CASSYKVEGNQPQHF. The chain joins TRBV28 to TRBJ1-5; D is undetermined. V was pared by 4 bases and J by 2 bases, with 12 bases between. Germline-derived CDR1 and CDR2 are MDHEN and SYDVKM. The CDR3 sequence is 15 residues long. The full variable domain, with the rest looked up from reference TRBV28 and TRBJ1-5, is DVKVTQSSRYLVKRTGEKVFLECVQDMDHENMFWYRQDPGLGLRLIYFSYDVKMKEKGDIPEGYSVSREKKERFSLILESASTNQTSMYLCASSYKVEGNQPQHFGDGTRLSIL.

The count of this clonotype is one. The chain has TRBV4-1 and TRBJ2-2, with D possibly TRBD1 on 5 matching bases. The V end lost 4 bases, the J end lost 1 base, and 13 bases lay between the germline ends. In germline, CDR1 is MGHRA, CDR2 YSYEKL. The CDR3 length is 16 residues. The CDR3 sequence is CASSPRATRNTGELFF. As DNA, the CDR3 is TGCGCCAGCAGCCCCAGGGCCACAAGGAACACCGGGGAGCTGTTTTTT.

This clonotype was seen only a few times. The gene calls are TRBV19 and TRBJ1-2; D may be TRBD1 (5 bases). Germline CDR1 is LNHDA and CDR2 is SQIVND (reference sequence). The CDR3 has 12 residues. With 5 bases removed from V and 8 bases from J, the gap between germline ends came to 12 bases. Here the CDR3 DNA reads TGTGCCAGTAGTGACAGTTTAACCGGCTACACCTTC. Translating gives CASSDSLTGYTF.

The chain recombines TRBV20-1 with TRBJ1-6; tentative D call: TRBD1 (5 bases). Germline-derived CDR1 and CDR2 are DFQATT and SNEGSKA (reference sequence). Deletions cut 6 bases from V and 7 bases from J, with 16 bases between. The CDR3 loop spans 14 amino acids. DNA for the CDR3: TGCAGTGCCCCCTGGTTGGGGGTAAATTCACCCCTCCACTTT. Its protein product is CSAPWLGVNSPLHF.

Notes on this clonotype: At one end, the junction sequence differs from germline, possibly due to a read error. The chain couples TRBV20-1 to TRBJ2-7; 10 nucleotides agree with TRBD1. Germline CDR1 and CDR2: DFQATT and SNEGSKA (reference sequence). This CDR3 has 10 residues. As DNA, the CDR3 is TGCAGTGCCCAGGGACAGGGGAATTGGTTC. Amino acid sequence: CSAQGQGNWF.

This clonotype came up once. The genes are TRBV20-1 and TRBJ2-2; D might be TRBD2 (6 bases). Germline V gives CDR1 DFQATT, CDR2 SNEGSKA (reference sequence). V lost 5 bases and J 0 bases, leaving 7 bases between the germline ends. The CDR3 is 13 residues long. The CDR3 region has the DNA TGCAGTGCTTGGAGGGCGAACACCGGGGAGCTGTTTTTT. Translating gives CSAWRANTGELFF.

The chain is built from TRBV20-1 and TRBJ2-5; 8 nucleotides match TRBD2. The V gene end was trimmed by 0 bases and the J gene end by 2 bases; junction bases not matched to a gene: 8. CDR1 and CDR2 from the germline V gene are DFQATT and SNEGSKA (reference sequence). The CDR3 is 16 amino acids. The CDR3 nucleotides read TGCAGTGCTAGAGATATTGGTAGCGGGAAACAAGAGACCCAGTACTTC. This codes for CSARDIGSGKQETQYF.

The J gene is TRBJ2-7, the V gene TRBV7-9; 9 bases are a match to TRBD2. The CDR3 is made up of 15 amino acids. V lost 1 base to trimming and J lost 5 bases; unmatched junction nucleotides: 6. Germline assignment: CDR1 SEHNR and CDR2 FQNEAQ (reference sequence). This CDR3 reads CASSLVSGRNHEQYF. CDR3 bases: TGTGCCAGCAGCTTAGTTAGCGGGAGAAATCACGAGCAGTACTTC.

CDR3 DNA: TGTGCCAGCAGCTACCAAGAGACCCAGTACTTC. It yields the protein CASSYQETQYF. The rearrangement joins TRBV5-4 to TRBJ2-5; D is unclear. V lost 3 bases to trimming and J lost 0 bases, with 0 bases between them. Germline-derived CDR1 and CDR2 are SGHNT and YYREEE (reference sequence). The CDR3 runs 11 residues.

The rearrangement joins TRBV30 to TRBJ1-1; TRBD1 matches at 7 bases. Per germline, CDR1 GTSNPN and CDR2 SVGIG (reference sequence). The CDR3 loop spans 15 amino acids. V lost 1 base and J lost 11; bases outside the gene matches: 16. The CDR3 DNA reads as TGTGCCTGGAGTGGACCAGGGGGGATAATCAGGGGGGCTTTCTTT. This sequence encodes CAWSGPGGIIRGAFF.

This chain joins TRBV20-1 and TRBJ1-3, with 7 bases identical to TRBD1. V shed 4 bases and J 3 bases; nucleotides not matched to a gene: 3. CDR1 and CDR2 from the germline V gene are DFQATT and SNEGSKA (reference sequence). CDR3 length: 13 residues. CDR3 coding DNA: TGCAGTGCTACCAGGGACAGTGGAAACACCATATATTTT. This sequence encodes CSATRDSGNTIYF.

The V call is TRBV28, the J call TRBJ1-3, with a weak D call TRBD1 (6 bases). CDR1 and CDR2 (germline): MDHEN, SYDVKM. Deletions cut 6 bases from V and 0 bases from J, with 12 bases between. The CDR3 has 15 amino acids. The CDR3 DNA sequence: TGTGCCAGCAGAAACAGGGAACTCTCTGGAAACACCATATATTTT. Protein sequence: CASRNRELSGNTIYF.

The chain is built from TRBV7-8 and TRBJ2-5; 11 nucleotides line up with TRBD2. Germline V gene lookup returns CDR1 SGHVS and CDR2 FQNEAQ. V gave up 5 bases and J gave up 4 bases; unmatched junction bases: 15. This CDR3 has 18 residues. The CDR3 nucleotides read TGTGCCAGCAGCAAAAGCACTAGCGGGAGTATTCCCCCAGAGACCCAGTACTTC. Its protein is CASSKSTSGSIPPETQYF.

This chain uses TRBV19 with TRBJ2-5; D call uncertain. The germline CDR1 and CDR2 sequences are LNHDA and SQIVND (reference sequence). V lost 0 bases, J lost 2 bases, and 4 bases lay in between. CDR3 length equals 13 residues. CDR3 DNA sequence: TGTGCCAGTAGTATAGATCAGCAAGAGACCCAGTACTTC. Residues: CASSIDQQETQYF.

The chain recombines TRBV7-2 with TRBJ2-3, with D tentatively TRBD2 (6 bases). Germline CDR1 and CDR2: SGHTA and FQGNSA. V was pared by 3 bases and J by 10 bases, with 17 bases between. The CDR3 extends over 14 amino acids. The CDR3 region has the DNA TGTGCCAGCAGCTTCGGCGGGACGGCTCACGCGCAGTATTTT. The encoded protein is CASSFGGTAHAQYF.

The chain carries TRBV20-1 and TRBJ1-6, with TRBD1 matching over 8 bases. The length of the CDR3 is 15 residues. Germline V gene data show CDR1 as DFQATT and CDR2 as SNEGSKA (reference sequence). The V and J ends lost 0 bases and 9 bases, in that order; junction bases with no gene match: 7. The chain's CDR3 is CSARDPRQGASPLHF. CDR3 nucleotide sequence: TGCAGTGCTAGAGACCCTAGGCAGGGGGCTTCACCCCTCCACTTT.

The chain combines TRBV6-5 with TRBJ2-3, with TRBD1 identical over 10 bases. The CDR3 contains 17 residues. The J segment lost 2 bases and the V segment lost 0 bases, leaving 5 bases of the junction unmatched. CDR1 and CDR2 from the germline V gene are MNHEY and SVGAGI. CDR3 loop: CASSYSQTGGFTDTQYF. CDR3 DNA: TGTGCCAGCAGTTACTCCCAGACAGGGGGCTTCACAGATACGCAGTATTTT.

The chain links TRBV28 to TRBJ1-2; D unclear. The germline V gene has CDR1 MDHEN and CDR2 SYDVKM. The CDR3 is made up of 14 amino acids. V was clipped by 3 bases and J by 9 bases, with 17 bases between them. The CDR3 sequence is CASSFQPIGSSYTF. CDR3 nucleotides: TGTGCCAGCAGTTTCCAACCCATAGGGAGCAGCTACACCTTC.

In its sample, this clonotype was seen a few times. This chain connects TRBV7-6 to TRBJ2-5, with D perhaps matching TRBD1 or TRBD2 (5 bases each). The germline V gene has CDR1 SGHVS and CDR2 FNYEAQ. CDR3 length: 14 amino acids. Trimming removed 2 bases at V and 5 bases at J, with 12 bases between. Here the CDR3 DNA reads TGTGCCAGCAGCTTAATAGCAGGGACGGAGACCCAGTACTTC. Protein product: CASSLIAGTETQYF.